These 18 T cell receptor beta chains share one sample of origin, sequenced in a study of human T cells and chemical hapten exposure. Stated time point: patch test 1, 2 weeks after DPC sensitization. Regarding treatment: therapeutic diphenylcyclopropenone sensitization with weekly scalp DPC. In TCRdb, the RACE reads were re-called with MiXCR into one record per CDR3 protein. The sample has around 110,000 distinct CDR3 sequences, roughly an eighth seen once. The sequenced sample was whole blood, obtained in connection with sensitization to the hapten diphenylcyclopropenone (DPC). Receptors were obtained from a woman between 50 and 59 years old with alopecia areata. Some clones in this sample may be carry-over from other donors' samples.

This clonotype was seen more than once but under ten times. The V and J genes are TRBV18 and TRBJ1-5; D uncertain. Trimming cost V 3 bases and J 1 base, with 4 bases left between them. This CDR3 is 13 amino acids long. Germline values: CDR1 KGHSH, CDR2 LQKENI. The CDR3 here is CASSPESNQPQHF. CDR3 nucleotide sequence: TGTGCCAGCTCACCGGAAAGCAATCAGCCCCAGCATTTT. Variable domain in full (rest from reference TRBV18 and TRBJ1-5): NAGVMQNPRHLVRRRGQEARLRCSPMKGHSHVYWYRQLPEEGLKFMVYLQKENIIDESGMPKERFSAEFPKEGPSILRIQQVVRGDSAAYFCASSPESNQPQHFGDGTRLSIL.

The CDR3 protein is CATQLRGTGGAWANVLTF. In DNA form, the CDR3 reads TGTGCCACCCAGTTACGTGGGACAGGGGGCGCGTGGGCCAACGTCCTGACTTTC. V and J are TRBV6-5 and TRBJ2-6, with 12 bases matching TRBD1. The CDR3 is made up of 18 amino acids. Germline V gene lookup returns CDR1 MNHEY and CDR2 SVGAGI. V gave up 10 bases and J gave up 5 bases; unmatched junction bases: 15.

This clonotype was picked up a small number of times. The J gene is TRBJ2-7, the V gene TRBV10-3, with 8 bases lining up with TRBD2. This CDR3 contains 18 residues. With V trimmed by 0 bases and J by 2 bases, 12 bases remained unmatched. Germline-derived CDR1 and CDR2 are ENHRY and SYGVKD. As DNA, the CDR3 is TGTGCCATCAGTGAGTCGCTTGGGGGGACTAGTCGCCCCTACGAGCAGTACTTC. Its translation is CAISESLGGTSRPYEQYF.

This sequence joins TRBV28 and TRBJ2-7; perhaps TRBD1 as D (6 bases). Per the germline V gene, CDR1 is MDHEN and CDR2 is SYDVKM. The length of the CDR3 is 14 residues. The V gene lost 3 bases and the J gene lost 0 bases, with 9 bases spanning the gap. CDR3 protein: CASSFSGDSYEQYF. The CDR3 nucleotides read TGTGCCAGCAGTTTTTCAGGGGACTCCTACGAGCAGTACTTC.

This clonotype has a count of ten or more. The rearrangement uses TRBV12-3 or TRBV12-4 and TRBJ2-7; TRBD2 agrees at 8 bases. This CDR3 has 16 residues. The trim removed 7 bases at V and 2 bases at J, leaving 13 bases unmatched. The chain's CDR3 is CASTSPERENPYEQYF. CDR3 DNA: TGTGCCAGCACATCCCCGGAGCGGGAGAACCCCTACGAGCAGTACTTC.

This clonotype was found a few times. This chain joins TRBV2 and TRBJ1-2; the D gene is possibly TRBD1 (5 bases). The CDR3 covers 12 residues. CDR1 is SNHLY, CDR2 FYNNEI, per germline. The V end lost 7 bases, the J end lost 1 base, and 7 bases lay between the germline ends. The CDR3 nucleotides read TGTGCCAGCAAAGGGGATAACTATGGCTACACCTTC. This gives the protein CASKGDNYGYTF.

The rearrangement links TRBV12-3 or TRBV12-4 to TRBJ2-5; tentative D call: TRBD2 (5 bases). V was shortened by 3 bases and J by 5 bases, with 13 bases between the two germline ends. The length of the CDR3 is 14 residues. DNA for the CDR3: TGTGCCAGCAGTTTGGTAGTCCGAGGGGAGACCCAGTACTTC. Its translation is CASSLVVRGETQYF.

V usage is TRBV7-9 and J usage is TRBJ1-6, with 8 bases matching TRBD1. Germline V gene data show CDR1 as SEHNR and CDR2 as FQNEAQ (reference sequence). CDR3 size: 15 residues. V lost 5 bases, J lost 5 bases, and 5 bases stayed unmatched. The CDR3 region is CASSTGQANNSPLHF. CDR3 nucleotides: TGTGCCAGCAGCACGGGACAGGCGAATAATTCACCCCTCCACTTT.

The J gene is TRBJ2-7, the V gene TRBV28; D gene uncertain. The CDR3 runs to 12 residues. The V and J ends lost 3 bases and 3 bases respectively, with 6 bases between them. Germline assignment: CDR1 MDHEN and CDR2 SYDVKM. CDR3 loop: CASSFISYEQYF. CDR3 DNA sequence: TGTGCCAGCAGTTTCATCAGCTACGAGCAGTACTTC.

The rearrangement joins TRBV20-1 to TRBJ2-7; D is possibly TRBD1 (5 bases). This CDR3 has 15 amino acids. V was shortened by 5 bases and J by 1 base, with 18 bases between the two germline ends. The germline V gene has CDR1 DFQATT and CDR2 SNEGSKA (reference sequence). CDR3 in DNA: TGCAGTGCTCGTCTTTTGGGGCCGTATTCCTACGAGCAGTACTTC. This translates into CSARLLGPYSYEQYF.

This chain joins TRBV5-1 and TRBJ2-7; D could derive from TRBD1 or TRBD2 (5 bases each). The CDR3 spans 14 residues. Trimming pared 3 bases from V and 3 bases from J, leaving 13 bases between. CDR1 is SGHRS, CDR2 YFSETQ, per germline. In DNA, the CDR3 is TGCGCCAGCAGCTACGGGACCGAGGTCTACGAGCAGTACTTC. It encodes CASSYGTEVYEQYF.

The sample holds many counts of this clonotype. The chain has TRBV5-1 and TRBJ2-3, with D perhaps matching TRBD1 (5 bases). This CDR3 comprises 15 residues. The germline V and J ends were trimmed by 1 base and 4 bases, with 13 bases remaining between them. Germline V gene lookup returns CDR1 SGHRS and CDR2 YFSETQ. The CDR3 sequence: CASSLRQGGADTQYF. In nucleotides, the CDR3 is TGCGCCAGCAGCTTGCGGCAGGGCGGCGCAGATACGCAGTATTTT.

Only a few counts were recorded for this clonotype. V usage is TRBV7-7 and J usage is TRBJ2-5; D may be TRBD2 (6 bases). The V end was cut by 4 bases, the J end by 4 bases, with 10 bases between. The CDR3 is 13 residues long. Per germline, CDR1 SSHAT and CDR2 FNYEAQ (reference sequence). CDR3 region: CASSYQEGETQYF. The CDR3 nucleotides are TGTGCCAGCAGCTACCAGGAGGGAGAGACCCAGTACTTC.

The chain joins TRBV28 to TRBJ2-7; D perhaps matches TRBD2 (6 bases). Germline V gives CDR1 MDHEN, CDR2 SYDVKM. The CDR3 has 19 amino acids. V was shortened by 4 bases and J by 1 base, with 26 bases between the two germline ends. Here the CDR3 reads CASSSLGYWGTVASYEQYF. The CDR3 bases are TGTGCCAGCAGTTCCCTAGGATATTGGGGGACTGTCGCTTCCTACGAGCAGTACTTC.

This clonotype was recorded a few times. V usage is TRBV14 and J usage is TRBJ1-2, with a weak D call TRBD1 (5 bases). This CDR3 has 14 amino acids. V lost 6 bases and J 3 bases, leaving 14 bases between the germline ends. Per germline, CDR1 SGHDN and CDR2 FVKESK. The CDR3 sequence: CASRRSGEDYGYTF. The CDR3 DNA follows: TGTGCCAGCAGAAGGTCGGGGGAGGACTATGGCTACACCTTC.

The chain combines TRBV7-8 with TRBJ2-7, with D possibly matching TRBD1 (6 bases). Germline CDR1 SGHVS, CDR2 FQNEAQ. The germline V and J ends were trimmed by 1 base and 5 bases, with 18 bases remaining between them. This CDR3 has 16 amino acids. CDR3 in DNA: TGTGCCAGCAGCTTAGGGTCAGGGGCGACCAGAAACGAGCAGTACTTC. Encoded protein: CASSLGSGATRNEQYF.

This chain joins TRBV7-6 and TRBJ2-7; D gene ambiguous. V was trimmed by 4 bases and J by 2 bases, leaving 12 bases between them. The CDR3 is 14 residues long. Per the germline V gene, CDR1 is SGHVS and CDR2 is FNYEAQ. CDR3 nucleotides: TGTGCCAGCAGCTACCGGACGGAAGCCTACGAGCAGTACTTC. Amino acids: CASSYRTEAYEQYF.

This clonotype turned up a few times. The chain's CDR3 is CASGVELNTEAFF. CDR3 sequence (DNA): TGTGCCAGCGGGGTGGAACTGAACACTGAAGCTTTCTTT. The chain uses TRBV3-1 and TRBJ1-1; D ambiguous. V lost 8 bases, J lost 0 bases, and 10 bases lay in between. The CDR3 consists of 13 residues. From germline, CDR1 is LGHDT and CDR2 YNNKEL (reference sequence). Full variable domain (missing parts from reference TRBV3-1 and TRBJ1-1): DTAVSQTPKYLVTQMGNDKSIKCEQNLGHDTMYWYKQDSKKFLKIMFSYNNKELIINETVPNRFSPKSPDKAHLNLHINSLELGDSAVYFCASGVELNTEAFFGQGTRLTVV.